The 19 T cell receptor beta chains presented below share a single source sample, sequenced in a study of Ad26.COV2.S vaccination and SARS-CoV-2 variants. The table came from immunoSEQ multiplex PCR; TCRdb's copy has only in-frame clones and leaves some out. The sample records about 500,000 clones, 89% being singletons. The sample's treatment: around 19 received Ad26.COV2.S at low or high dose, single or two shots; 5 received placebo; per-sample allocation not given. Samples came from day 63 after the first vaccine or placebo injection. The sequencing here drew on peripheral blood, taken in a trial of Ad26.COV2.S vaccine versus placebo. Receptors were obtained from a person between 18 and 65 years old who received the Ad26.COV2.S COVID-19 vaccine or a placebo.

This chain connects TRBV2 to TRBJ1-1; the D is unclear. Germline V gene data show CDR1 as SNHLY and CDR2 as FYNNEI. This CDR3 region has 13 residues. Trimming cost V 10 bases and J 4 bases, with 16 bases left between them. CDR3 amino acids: CATSPTTRTEAFF. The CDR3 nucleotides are TGTGCCACCTCCCCCACGACGCGCACTGAAGCTTTCTTT.

The CDR3 loop reads CATSSPETEAFF. Here the CDR3 DNA reads TGTGCCACCAGCAGCCCTGAGACTGAAGCTTTCTTT. V is TRBV15 and J is TRBJ1-1, with no clear D. Between the trimmed V and J ends, which lost 3 bases and 5 bases, there was a span of 7 bases. This CDR3 comprises 12 residues. Germline CDR1 and CDR2: LNHNV and YYDKDF (reference sequence). The variable domain in full, completed from reference TRBV15 and TRBJ1-1, reads DAMVIQNPRYQVTQFGKPVTLSCSQTLNHNVMYWYQQKSSQAPKLLFHYYDKDFNNEADTPDNFQSRRPNTSFCFLDIRSPGLGDTAMYLCATSSPETEAFFGQGTRLTVV.

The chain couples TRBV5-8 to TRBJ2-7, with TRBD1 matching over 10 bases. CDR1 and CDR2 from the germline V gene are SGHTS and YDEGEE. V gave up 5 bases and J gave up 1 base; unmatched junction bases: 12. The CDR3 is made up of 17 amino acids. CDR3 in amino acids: CASRAGTGVFGSYEQYF. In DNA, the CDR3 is TGTGCCAGCAGGGCCGGGACAGGGGTCTTCGGGTCCTACGAGCAGTACTTC.

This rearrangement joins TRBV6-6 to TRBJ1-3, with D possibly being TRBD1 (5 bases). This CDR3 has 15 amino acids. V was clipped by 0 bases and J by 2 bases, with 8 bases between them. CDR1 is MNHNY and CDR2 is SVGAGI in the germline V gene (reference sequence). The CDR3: CASSYSGQPGNTIYF. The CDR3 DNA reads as TGTGCCAGCAGTTACTCGGGGCAGCCTGGAAACACCATATATTTT.

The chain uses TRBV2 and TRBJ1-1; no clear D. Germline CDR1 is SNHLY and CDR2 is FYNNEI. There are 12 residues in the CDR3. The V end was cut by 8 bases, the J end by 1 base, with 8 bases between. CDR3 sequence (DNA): TGTGCCAGCCGGGAAGCGAACACTGAAGCTTTCTTT. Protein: CASREANTEAFF. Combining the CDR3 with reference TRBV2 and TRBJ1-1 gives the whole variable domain EPEVTQTPSHQVTQMGQEVILRCVPISNHLYFYWYRQILGQKVEFLVSFYNNEISEKSEIFDDQFSVERPDGSNFTLKIRSTKLEDSAMYFCASREANTEAFFGQGTRLTVV.

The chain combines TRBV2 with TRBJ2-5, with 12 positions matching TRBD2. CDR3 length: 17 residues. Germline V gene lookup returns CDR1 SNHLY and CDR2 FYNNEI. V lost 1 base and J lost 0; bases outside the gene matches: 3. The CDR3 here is CASSEERTSGNQETQYF. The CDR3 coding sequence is TGTGCCAGCAGTGAAGAGAGGACTAGCGGGAACCAAGAGACCCAGTACTTC. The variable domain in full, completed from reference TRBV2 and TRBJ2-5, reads EPEVTQTPSHQVTQMGQEVILRCVPISNHLYFYWYRQILGQKVEFLVSFYNNEISEKSEIFDDQFSVERPDGSNFTLKIRSTKLEDSAMYFCASSEERTSGNQETQYFGPGTRLLVL.

The DNA for the CDR3 is TGTGCCAGCAGCTTAGGAGGACGGAACTATGGCTACACCTTC. Protein product: CASSLGGRNYGYTF. The chain uses TRBV7-9 and TRBJ1-2; no definite D call. With 1 base removed from V and 2 bases from J, the gap between germline ends came to 8 bases. Germline V gene lookup returns CDR1 SEHNR and CDR2 FQNEAQ (reference sequence). The CDR3 runs 14 residues.

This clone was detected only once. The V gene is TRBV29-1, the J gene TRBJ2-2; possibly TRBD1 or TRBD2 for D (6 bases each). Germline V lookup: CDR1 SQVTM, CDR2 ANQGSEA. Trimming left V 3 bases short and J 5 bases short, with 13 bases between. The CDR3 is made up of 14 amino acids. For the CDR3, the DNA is TGCAGCGTTGACGGTCAGGGGAGGACCGGGGAGCTGTTTTTT. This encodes CSVDGQGRTGELFF.

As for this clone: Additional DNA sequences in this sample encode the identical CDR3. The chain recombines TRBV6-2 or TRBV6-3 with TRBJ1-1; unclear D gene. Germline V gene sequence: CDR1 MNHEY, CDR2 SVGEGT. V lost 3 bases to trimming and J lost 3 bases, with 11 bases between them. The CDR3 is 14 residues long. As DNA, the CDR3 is TGTGCCAGCAGTTATAAGGGCGCGGACACTGAAGCTTTCTTT. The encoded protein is CASSYKGADTEAFF.

The CDR3 DNA follows: TGTGCCAGCAGCTTGTGGACAGGGAGTTCACCCCTCCACTTT. This gives the protein CASSLWTGSSPLHF. This chain links TRBV5-6 with TRBJ1-6; 8 bases are a match to TRBD1. Losses at the gene ends were 1 base for V and 9 bases for J; bases not matched to a gene: 3. Germline assignment: CDR1 SGHDT and CDR2 YYEEEE. CDR3 length equals 14 residues.

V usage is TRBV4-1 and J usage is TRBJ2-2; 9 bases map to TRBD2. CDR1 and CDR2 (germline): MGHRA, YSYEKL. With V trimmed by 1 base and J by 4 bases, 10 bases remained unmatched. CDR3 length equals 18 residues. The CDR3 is CASSQGFVAGVITGELFF. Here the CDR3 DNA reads TGCGCCAGCAGCCAAGGCTTCGTAGCGGGGGTTATCACCGGGGAGCTGTTTTTT.

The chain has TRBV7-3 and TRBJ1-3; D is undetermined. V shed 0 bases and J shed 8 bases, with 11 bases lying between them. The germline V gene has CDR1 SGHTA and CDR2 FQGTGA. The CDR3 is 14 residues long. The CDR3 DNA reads TGTGCCAGCAGCTTAACCCATGGGTCTGACACCATATATTTT. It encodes CASSLTHGSDTIYF.

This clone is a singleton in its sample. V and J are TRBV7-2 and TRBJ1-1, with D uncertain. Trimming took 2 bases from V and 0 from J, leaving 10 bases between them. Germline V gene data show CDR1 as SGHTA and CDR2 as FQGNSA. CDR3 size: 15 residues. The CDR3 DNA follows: TGTGCCAGCAGCTTAAGCGTCGTTATGAACACTGAAGCTTTCTTT. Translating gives CASSLSVVMNTEAFF.

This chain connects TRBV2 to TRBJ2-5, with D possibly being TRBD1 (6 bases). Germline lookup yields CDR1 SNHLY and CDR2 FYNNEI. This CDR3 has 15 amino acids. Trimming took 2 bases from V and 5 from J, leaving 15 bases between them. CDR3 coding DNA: TGTGCCAGCAGTGAACAAGGGACAATCGGTGAGACCCAGTACTTC. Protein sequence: CASSEQGTIGETQYF.

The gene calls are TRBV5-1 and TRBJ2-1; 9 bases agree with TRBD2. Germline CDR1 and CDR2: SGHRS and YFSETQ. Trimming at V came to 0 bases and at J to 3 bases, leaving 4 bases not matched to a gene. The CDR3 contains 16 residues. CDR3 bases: TGCGCCAGCAGCTTGGGAGTGACTAGCGGCTACAATGAGCAGTTCTTC. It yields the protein CASSLGVTSGYNEQFF.

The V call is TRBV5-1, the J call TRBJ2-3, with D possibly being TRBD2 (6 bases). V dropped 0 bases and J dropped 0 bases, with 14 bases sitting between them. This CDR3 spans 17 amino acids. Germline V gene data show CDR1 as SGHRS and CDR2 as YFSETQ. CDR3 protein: CASSLERGDSSTDTQYF. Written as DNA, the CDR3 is TGCGCCAGCAGCTTGGAACGCGGGGATTCTAGCACAGATACGCAGTATTTT.

CDR3 nucleotides: TGTGCCAGCAGTTACTCCGGGACAGGGCCCTACAATGAGCAGTTCTTC. Its protein is CASSYSGTGPYNEQFF. The chain couples TRBV6-5 to TRBJ2-1; 9 positions agree with TRBD1. Germline loops: CDR1 MNHEY, CDR2 SVGAGI. Trimming took 0 bases from V and 2 from J; bases not matched to a gene: 2. The CDR3 runs 16 residues.

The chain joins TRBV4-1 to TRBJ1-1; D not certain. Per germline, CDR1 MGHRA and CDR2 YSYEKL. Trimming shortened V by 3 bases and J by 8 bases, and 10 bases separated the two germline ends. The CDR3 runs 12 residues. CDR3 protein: CASSHLRGEAFF. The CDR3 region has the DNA TGCGCCAGCAGCCACCTACGAGGAGAAGCTTTCTTT.

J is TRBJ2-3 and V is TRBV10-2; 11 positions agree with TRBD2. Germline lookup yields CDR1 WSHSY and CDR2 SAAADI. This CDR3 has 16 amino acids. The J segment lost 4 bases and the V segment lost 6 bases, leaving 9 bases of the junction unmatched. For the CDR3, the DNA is TGCGCCAGCAGGACTACACTAGCGGGAGTTGCAGATACGCAGTATTTT. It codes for CASRTTLAGVADTQYF.